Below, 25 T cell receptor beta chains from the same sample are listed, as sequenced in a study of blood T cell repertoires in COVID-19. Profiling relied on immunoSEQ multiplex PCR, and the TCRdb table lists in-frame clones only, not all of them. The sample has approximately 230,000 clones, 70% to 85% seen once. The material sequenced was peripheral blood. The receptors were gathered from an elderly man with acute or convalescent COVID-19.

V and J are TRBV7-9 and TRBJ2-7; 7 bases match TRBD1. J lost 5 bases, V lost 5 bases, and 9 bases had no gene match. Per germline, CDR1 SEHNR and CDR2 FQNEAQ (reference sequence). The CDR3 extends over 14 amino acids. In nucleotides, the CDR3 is TGTGCCAGCAGCAAACAGGGGTTCCGGAACGAGCAGTACTTC. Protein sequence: CASSKQGFRNEQYF.

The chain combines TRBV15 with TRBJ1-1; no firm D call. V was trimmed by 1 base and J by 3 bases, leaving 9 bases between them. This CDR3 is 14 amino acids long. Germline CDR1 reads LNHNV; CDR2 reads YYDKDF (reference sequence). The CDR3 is CATSRGEVYTEAFF. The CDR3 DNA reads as TGTGCCACCAGCAGAGGGGAGGTATACACTGAAGCTTTCTTT. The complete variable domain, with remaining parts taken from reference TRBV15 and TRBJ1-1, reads DAMVIQNPRYQVTQFGKPVTLSCSQTLNHNVMYWYQQKSSQAPKLLFHYYDKDFNNEADTPDNFQSRRPNTSFCFLDIRSPGLGDTAMYLCATSRGEVYTEAFFGQGTRLTVV.

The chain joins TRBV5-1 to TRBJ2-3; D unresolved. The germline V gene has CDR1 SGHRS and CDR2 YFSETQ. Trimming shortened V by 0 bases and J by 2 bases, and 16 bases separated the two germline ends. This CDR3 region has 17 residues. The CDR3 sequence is CASSLGVSQWATDTQYF. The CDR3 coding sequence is TGCGCCAGCAGCTTGGGGGTAAGCCAATGGGCCACAGATACGCAGTATTTT.

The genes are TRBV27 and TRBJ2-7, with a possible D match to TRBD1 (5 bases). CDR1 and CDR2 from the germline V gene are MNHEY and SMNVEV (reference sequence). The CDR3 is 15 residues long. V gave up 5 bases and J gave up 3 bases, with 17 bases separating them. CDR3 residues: CASSPESDSRYEQYF. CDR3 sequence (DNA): TGTGCCAGCAGTCCCGAGTCCGACAGCCGCTACGAGCAGTACTTC.

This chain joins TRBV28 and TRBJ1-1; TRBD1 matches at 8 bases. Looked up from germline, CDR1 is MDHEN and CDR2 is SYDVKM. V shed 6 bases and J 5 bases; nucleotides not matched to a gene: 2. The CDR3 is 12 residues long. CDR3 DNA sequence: TGTGCCAGCAGGCAGGGGGCAACTGAAGCTTTCTTT. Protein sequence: CASRQGATEAFF.

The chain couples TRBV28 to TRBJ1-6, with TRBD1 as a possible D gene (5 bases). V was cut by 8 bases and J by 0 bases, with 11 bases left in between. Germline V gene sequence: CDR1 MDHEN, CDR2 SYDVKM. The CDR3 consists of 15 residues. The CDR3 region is CASGGISSYNSPLHF. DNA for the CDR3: TGTGCCAGCGGGGGGATCAGCTCCTATAATTCACCCCTCCACTTT.

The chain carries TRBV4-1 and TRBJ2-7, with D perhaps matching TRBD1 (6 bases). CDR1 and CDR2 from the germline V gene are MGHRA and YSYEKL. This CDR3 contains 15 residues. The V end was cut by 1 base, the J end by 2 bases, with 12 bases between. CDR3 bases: TGCGCCAGCAGCCAAGGGACAGATGATACCTACGAGCAGTACTTC. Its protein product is CASSQGTDDTYEQYF.

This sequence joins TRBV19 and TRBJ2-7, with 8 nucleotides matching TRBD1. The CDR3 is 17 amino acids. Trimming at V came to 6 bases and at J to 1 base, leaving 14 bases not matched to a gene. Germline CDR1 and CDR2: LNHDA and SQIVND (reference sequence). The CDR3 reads CASRLDHGRGQSYEQYF. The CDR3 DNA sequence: TGTGCCAGTAGGCTCGATCATGGCAGGGGGCAATCCTACGAGCAGTACTTC. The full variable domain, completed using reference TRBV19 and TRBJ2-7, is DGGITQSPKYLFRKEGQNVTLSCEQNLNHDAMYWYRQDPGQGLRLIYYSQIVNDFQKGDIAEGYSVSREKKESFPLTVTSAQKNPTAFYLCASRLDHGRGQSYEQYFGPGTRLTVT.

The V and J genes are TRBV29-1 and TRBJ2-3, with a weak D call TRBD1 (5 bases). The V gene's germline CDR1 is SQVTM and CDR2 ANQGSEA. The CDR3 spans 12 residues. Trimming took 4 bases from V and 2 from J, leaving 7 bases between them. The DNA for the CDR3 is TGCAGCGTTGGACAGTCCACAGATACGCAGTATTTT. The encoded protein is CSVGQSTDTQYF.

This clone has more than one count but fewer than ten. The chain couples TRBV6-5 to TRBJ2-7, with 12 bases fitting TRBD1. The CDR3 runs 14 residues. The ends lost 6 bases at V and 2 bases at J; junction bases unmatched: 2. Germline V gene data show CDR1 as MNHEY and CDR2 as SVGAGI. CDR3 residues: CASRWDRGPYEQYF. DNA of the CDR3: TGTGCCAGCAGGTGGGACAGGGGGCCCTACGAGCAGTACTTC.

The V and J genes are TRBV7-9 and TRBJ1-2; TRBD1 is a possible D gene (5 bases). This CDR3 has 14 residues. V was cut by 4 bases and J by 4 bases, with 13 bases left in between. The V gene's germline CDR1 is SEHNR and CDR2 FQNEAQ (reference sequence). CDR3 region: CASSSGGTGYGYTF. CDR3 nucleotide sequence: TGTGCCAGCAGCTCGGGGGGGACTGGCTATGGCTACACCTTC.

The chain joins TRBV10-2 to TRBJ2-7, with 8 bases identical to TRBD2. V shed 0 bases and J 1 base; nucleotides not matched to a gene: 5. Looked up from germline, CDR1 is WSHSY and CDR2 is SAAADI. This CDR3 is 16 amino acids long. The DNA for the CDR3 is TGCGCCAGCAGTGAGTCGGGGCGGGGGGTTTCCTACGAGCAGTACTTC. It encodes CASSESGRGVSYEQYF.

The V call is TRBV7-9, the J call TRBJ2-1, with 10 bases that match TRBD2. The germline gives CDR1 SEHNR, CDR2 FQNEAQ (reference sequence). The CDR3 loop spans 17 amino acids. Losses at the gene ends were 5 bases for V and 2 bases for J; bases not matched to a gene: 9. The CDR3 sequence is CASSRGTGTSAYNEQFF. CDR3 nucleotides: TGTGCCAGCAGCCGAGGGACCGGGACTAGCGCCTACAATGAGCAGTTCTTC.

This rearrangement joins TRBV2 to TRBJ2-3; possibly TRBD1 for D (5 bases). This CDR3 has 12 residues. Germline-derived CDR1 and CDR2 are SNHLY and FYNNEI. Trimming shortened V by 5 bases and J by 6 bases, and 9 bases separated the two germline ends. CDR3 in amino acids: CASSQRQDTQYF. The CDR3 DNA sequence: TGTGCCAGCAGTCAAAGACAGGATACGCAGTATTTT.

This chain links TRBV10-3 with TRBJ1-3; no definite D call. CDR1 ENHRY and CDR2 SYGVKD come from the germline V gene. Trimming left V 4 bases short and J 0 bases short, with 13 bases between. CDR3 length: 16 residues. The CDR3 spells CAISGSTEHSGNTIYF. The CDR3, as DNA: TGTGCCATCAGTGGATCTACGGAGCACTCTGGAAACACCATATATTTT.

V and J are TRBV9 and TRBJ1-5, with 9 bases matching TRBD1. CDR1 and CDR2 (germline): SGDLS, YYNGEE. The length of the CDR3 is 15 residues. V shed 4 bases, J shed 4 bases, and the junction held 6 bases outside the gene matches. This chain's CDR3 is CASSQGQGKNQPQHF. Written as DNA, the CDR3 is TGTGCCAGCAGCCAGGGACAGGGTAAAAATCAGCCCCAGCATTTT.

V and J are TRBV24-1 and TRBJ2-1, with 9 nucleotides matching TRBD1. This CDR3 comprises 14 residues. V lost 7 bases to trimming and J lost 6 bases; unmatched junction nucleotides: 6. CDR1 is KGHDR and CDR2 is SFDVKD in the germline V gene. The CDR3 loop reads CATRKQGAGNEQFF. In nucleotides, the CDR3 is TGTGCCACCAGGAAACAGGGGGCGGGCAATGAGCAGTTCTTC.

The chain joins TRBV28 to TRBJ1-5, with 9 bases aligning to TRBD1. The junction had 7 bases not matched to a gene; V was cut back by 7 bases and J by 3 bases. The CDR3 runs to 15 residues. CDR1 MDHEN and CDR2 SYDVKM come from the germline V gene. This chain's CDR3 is CASTRDRAYNQPQHF. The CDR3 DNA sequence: TGTGCCAGCACCAGGGACAGGGCGTACAATCAGCCCCAGCATTTT.

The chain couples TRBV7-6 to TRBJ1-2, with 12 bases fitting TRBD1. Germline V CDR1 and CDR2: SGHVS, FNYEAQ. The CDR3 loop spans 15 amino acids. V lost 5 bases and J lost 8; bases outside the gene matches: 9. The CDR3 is CASSPGQGASSGYTF. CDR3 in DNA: TGTGCCAGCAGCCCGGGACAGGGGGCAAGTTCGGGCTACACCTTC.

CDR3: CSVRQGPIHEQYF. In nucleotides, the CDR3 is TGCAGCGTCAGACAGGGACCCATCCACGAGCAGTACTTC. This chain links TRBV29-1 with TRBJ2-7; the match to TRBD1 covers 7 bases. J was trimmed by 5 bases and V by 6 bases; bases with no gene match: 10. The CDR3 contains 13 residues. Germline V gene lookup returns CDR1 SQVTM and CDR2 ANQGSEA.

The chain's CDR3 is CASSPRQRNTGELFF. The CDR3, as DNA: TGCGCCAGCAGCCCCCGACAAAGAAACACCGGGGAGCTGTTTTTT. The rearrangement links TRBV5-1 to TRBJ2-2; no clear D gene. The length of the CDR3 is 15 residues. CDR1 SGHRS and CDR2 YFSETQ come from the germline V gene. Trimming pared 4 bases from V and 2 bases from J, leaving 12 bases between.

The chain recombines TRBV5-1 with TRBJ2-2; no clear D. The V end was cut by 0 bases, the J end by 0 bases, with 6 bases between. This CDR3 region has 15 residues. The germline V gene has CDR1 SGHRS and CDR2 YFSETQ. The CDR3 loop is CASSLALANTGELFF. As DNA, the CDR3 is TGCGCCAGCAGCTTGGCATTAGCGAACACCGGGGAGCTGTTTTTT.

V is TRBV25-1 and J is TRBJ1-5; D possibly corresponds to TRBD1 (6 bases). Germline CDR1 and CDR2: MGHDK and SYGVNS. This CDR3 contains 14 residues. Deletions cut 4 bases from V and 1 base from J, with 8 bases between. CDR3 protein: CASSAQGSNQPQHF. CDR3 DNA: TGTGCCAGCAGTGCACAGGGAAGCAATCAGCCCCAGCATTTT.

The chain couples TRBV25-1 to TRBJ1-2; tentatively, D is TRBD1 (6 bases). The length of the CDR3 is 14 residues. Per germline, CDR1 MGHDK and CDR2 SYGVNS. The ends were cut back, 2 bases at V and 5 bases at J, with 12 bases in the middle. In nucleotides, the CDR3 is TGTGCCAGCAGTGAAGGGGCAGGGGATTATGGCTACACCTTC. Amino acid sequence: CASSEGAGDYGYTF.

The CDR3 nucleotides are TGTGCCTGGAGTGCCCCCAACTCGAGAGAGCAGTACTTC. Amino acid sequence: CAWSAPNSREQYF. This chain links TRBV30 with TRBJ2-7; D gene unclear. CDR1 GTSNPN and CDR2 SVGIG come from the germline V gene (reference sequence). V was shortened by 1 base and J by 7 bases, with 14 bases between the two germline ends. CDR3 size: 13 residues.